This TCR beta chain was obtained from a study of blood T cell repertoires in COVID-19. Study as a whole: Whether acute or convalescent, the COVID-19 samples came from the United States, Italy and Spain.

CDR3 length: 17 residues. V shed 3 bases, J shed 2 bases, and the junction held 7 bases outside the gene matches. Germline V gene sequence: CDR1 MDHEN, CDR2 SYDVKM. Using immunoSEQ multiplex PCR, the repertoire was profiled, and TCRdb retains in-frame clones only, with some absent. The sample gives 300,000 or so clones, about 87% of which show up once; approximately 7.8% is in the top ten. The sequence derives from a woman in her fifties or sixties who had recovered from COVID-19. The genes are TRBV28 and TRBJ2-3; 11 positions agree with TRBD2. Input material: peripheral blood. The DNA of the CDR3 is TGTGCCAGCAGTTTCTTCGAACTAGCGGGGGACACAGATACGCAGTATTTT. Amino acid sequence: CASSFFELAGDTDTQYF.